Presented here are 27 T cell receptor beta chains from one specimen sequenced in a study of T cell repertoires in cytomegalovirus infection. One entry per CDR3 protein, called by TCRdb with MiXCR from the reads. The data show 160,000 or so distinct CDR3 sequences, with 15% to 20% seen just once and over 15% held by the top ten. The sample comprised CD8+ T cells from PBMCs. The origin of the receptors is a human donor in good health (CMV status not recorded). Some clones in this sample may be carry-over from other donors' samples.

The V call is TRBV20-1, the J call TRBJ1-1, with D uncertain. The germline V gene encodes CDR1 DFQATT and CDR2 SNEGSKA (reference sequence). V gave up 6 bases and J gave up 1 base, with 15 bases separating them. The CDR3 consists of 14 residues. The CDR3 spells CSAEGRGENTEAFF. Here the CDR3 DNA reads TGCAGTGCCGAAGGTCGGGGTGAGAACACTGAAGCTTTCTTT.

This clonotype was seen many times. CDR3 nucleotide sequence: TGTGCCAGCAGCTTCCTGGACGGGGACCGTACGCAGTATTTT. Its translation: CASSFLDGDRTQYF. The V gene is TRBV7-6, the J gene TRBJ2-3; D may be TRBD1 or TRBD2 (5 bases each). Trimming removed 3 bases at V and 8 bases at J, with 15 bases between. Germline lookup yields CDR1 SGHVS and CDR2 FNYEAQ. The CDR3 totals 14 residues.

V usage is TRBV6-1 and J usage is TRBJ1-1; 7 positions match TRBD1. In germline, CDR1 is MNHNS, CDR2 SASEGT. The length of the CDR3 is 13 residues. The J segment lost 2 bases and the V segment lost 8 bases, leaving 5 bases of the junction unmatched. The CDR3 region has the DNA TGTGCCAGCTGGACAGGTCTCAACACTGAAGCTTTCTTT. Protein sequence: CASWTGLNTEAFF.

The chain combines TRBV7-8 with TRBJ2-3; 11 nucleotides line up with TRBD2. CDR3 length equals 19 residues. CDR1 and CDR2 from the germline V gene are SGHVS and FQNEAQ. V shed 2 bases, J shed 8 bases, and the junction held 18 bases outside the gene matches. Here the CDR3 DNA reads TGTGCCAGCAGCTTAATAGCGGGAGGGCCGGCGAGAGAAAGCGGTACGCAGTATTTT. Its translation is CASSLIAGGPARESGTQYF.

This clonotype was observed a few times. This sequence joins TRBV7-9 and TRBJ2-7; D is undetermined. This CDR3 spans 12 amino acids. Germline loops: CDR1 SEHNR, CDR2 FQNEAQ (reference sequence). Trimming took 5 bases from V and 5 from J, leaving 10 bases between them. The CDR3 is CASSHPPDEQYF. The CDR3 region has the DNA TGTGCCAGCAGCCACCCACCTGACGAGCAGTACTTC.

This clonotype was seen a handful of times. V usage is TRBV7-2 and J usage is TRBJ1-2, with 7 bases matching TRBD1. The CDR3 is 16 residues long. Trimming removed 2 bases from V and 0 bases from J; junction bases left unmatched: 6. Germline CDR1 SGHTA, CDR2 FQGNSA. Here the CDR3 reads CASSLPGTATNYGYTF. As DNA, the CDR3 is TGTGCCAGCAGCTTACCCGGGACAGCAACTAACTATGGCTACACCTTC.

The gene calls are TRBV7-9 and TRBJ1-1, with 10 bases identical to TRBD1. The CDR3 is made up of 15 amino acids. In germline, CDR1 is SEHNR, CDR2 FQNEAQ (reference sequence). V was pared by 7 bases and J by 3 bases, with 8 bases of the junction left unmatched. CDR3 bases: TGTGCCAGCATCAGCTTAGGACAGGGGGACACTGAAGCTTTCTTT. It translates to CASISLGQGDTEAFF.

The chain has TRBV7-8 and TRBJ2-1; no firm D call. Germline V gene data show CDR1 as SGHVS and CDR2 as FQNEAQ. The length of the CDR3 is 15 residues. Trimming removed 1 base from V and 4 bases from J, with 11 bases in between. The chain's CDR3 is CASSLGGILYNEQFF. The CDR3 DNA sequence: TGTGCCAGCAGCTTAGGTGGGATTCTGTACAATGAGCAGTTCTTC.

The sample holds many counts of this clonotype. The CDR3 DNA reads as TGTGCCAGCACCTCGGACAGGGGCTTCGGCAATCAGCCCCAGCATTTT. Translation gives CASTSDRGFGNQPQHF. The chain recombines TRBV28 with TRBJ1-5; 9 bases fit TRBD1. V shed 7 bases and J 2 bases; nucleotides not matched to a gene: 9. In germline, CDR1 is MDHEN, CDR2 SYDVKM. The CDR3 contains 16 residues.

The chain couples TRBV10-3 to TRBJ1-1, with 7 bases matching TRBD1. CDR1 and CDR2 from the germline V gene are ENHRY and SYGVKD. The junction had 9 bases not matched to a gene; V was cut back by 3 bases and J by 5 bases. The CDR3 consists of 15 residues. The CDR3: CAISDQGGIGTEAFF. Written as DNA, the CDR3 is TGTGCCATCAGTGACCAGGGGGGTATAGGAACTGAAGCTTTCTTT.

The table lists this clonotype with a few counts. Likely a read error: the CDR3 ends without its conserved phenylalanine or tryptophan. This rearrangement joins TRBV28 to TRBJ2-1; 9 bases fit TRBD1. V dropped 7 bases and J dropped 3; count of bases not matched to a gene: 7. Looked up from germline, CDR1 is MDHEN and CDR2 is SYDVKM. The CDR3 is 15 residues long. CDR3 in amino acids: CASIPGTGIYNEQFL. CDR3 DNA: TGTGCCAGCATCCCAGGGACAGGGATCTACAATGAGCAGTTCTTA.

The chain combines TRBV29-1 with TRBJ2-4, with D unresolved. There are 15 residues in the CDR3. Germline-derived CDR1 and CDR2 are SQVTM and ANQGSEA. V lost 3 bases to trimming and J lost 0 bases, with 12 bases between them. The CDR3 spells CSVEWRSGAKNIQYF. The CDR3 bases are TGCAGCGTTGAGTGGAGAAGTGGAGCCAAAAACATTCAGTACTTC.

V and J are TRBV7-2 and TRBJ1-1; D not certain. This CDR3 comprises 12 residues. V was clipped by 7 bases and J by 0 bases, with 6 bases between them. CDR1 is SGHTA and CDR2 is FQGNSA in the germline V gene. CDR3 residues: CASNRLNTEAFF. In DNA form, the CDR3 reads TGTGCCAGCAATAGGCTGAACACTGAAGCTTTCTTT.

This rearrangement joins TRBV6-5 to TRBJ2-5, with D tentatively TRBD1 (6 bases). V was pared by 5 bases and J by 5 bases, with 12 bases between. Per germline, CDR1 MNHEY and CDR2 SVGAGI. This CDR3 has 13 residues. CDR3 in DNA: TGTGCCAGCAGTAGCCAGGGGTATGAGACCCAGTACTTC. Translated, it gives CASSSQGYETQYF.

The chain joins TRBV2 to TRBJ2-1; 7 bases are shared with TRBD1. The germline V gene has CDR1 SNHLY and CDR2 FYNNEI. With V trimmed by 6 bases and J by 1 base, 15 bases remained unmatched. CDR3 length equals 18 residues. CDR3 loop: CASSDYGQAGGSYNEQFF. CDR3 bases: TGTGCCAGCAGCGACTATGGACAGGCTGGAGGTTCCTACAATGAGCAGTTCTTC.

In this sample, this clonotype turned up a few times. The chain has TRBV7-6 and TRBJ2-1; D might be TRBD2 (6 bases). CDR1 and CDR2 from the germline V gene are SGHVS and FNYEAQ. There are 12 residues in the CDR3. V lost 4 bases to trimming and J lost 7 bases, with 8 bases between them. The CDR3: CASSSGRNEQFF. Written as DNA, the CDR3 is TGTGCCAGCAGCTCAGGGAGGAATGAGCAGTTCTTC.

In its sample, this clonotype was seen a few times. The chain couples TRBV20-1 to TRBJ2-7; no definite D call. From germline, CDR1 is DFQATT and CDR2 SNEGSKA (reference sequence). With 0 bases removed from V and 0 bases from J, the gap between germline ends came to 6 bases. The length of the CDR3 is 13 residues. In nucleotides, the CDR3 is TGCAGTGCTAGAGAGGGGTACTCCTACGAGCAGTACTTC. Residues: CSAREGYSYEQYF.

This rearrangement joins TRBV11-2 to TRBJ2-5; D gene unclear. V dropped 0 bases and J dropped 4 bases, with 27 bases sitting between them. The CDR3 has 20 residues. CDR1 and CDR2 from the germline V gene are SGHAT and FQNNGV. CDR3 DNA sequence: TGTGCCAGCAGCTTAGATATGAACCGTCGGCGGACCCGGAGCCCAGAGACCCAGTACTTC. Translating gives CASSLDMNRRRTRSPETQYF.

This chain uses TRBV7-8 with TRBJ1-1, with D maybe TRBD1 (6 bases). CDR3 length: 15 residues. CDR1 and CDR2 from the germline V gene are SGHVS and FQNEAQ. V was shortened by 1 base and J by 4 bases, with 13 bases between the two germline ends. CDR3 in amino acids: CASSLGVGGGTEAFF. In nucleotides, the CDR3 is TGTGCCAGCAGCTTAGGAGTAGGGGGTGGCACTGAAGCTTTCTTT.

This clonotype has just a few counts. V usage is TRBV12-3 or TRBV12-4 and J usage is TRBJ2-3; 8 nucleotides align to TRBD2. The length of the CDR3 is 16 residues. V trimming: 7 bases; J trimming: 5 bases; junction bases outside the gene matches: 14. The CDR3 bases are TGTGCCAGCATTCCCCTGGGCGGGGGGATAGTAGATACGCAGTATTTT. As protein: CASIPLGGGIVDTQYF.

This clonotype was observed a handful of times. The chain combines TRBV4-1 with TRBJ2-7, with D perhaps matching TRBD2 (6 bases). V was clipped by 2 bases and J by 0 bases, with 8 bases between them. The CDR3 length is 14 residues. Germline values: CDR1 MGHRA, CDR2 YSYEKL. In DNA, the CDR3 is TGCGCCAGCAGCCAAAGGGACTTCTCCTACGAGCAGTACTTC. Its protein is CASSQRDFSYEQYF.

This clonotype has more than one count but fewer than ten. J is TRBJ2-7 and V is TRBV19; D not resolved. The V end lost 5 bases, the J end lost 1 base, and 9 bases lay between the germline ends. Germline CDR1 and CDR2: LNHDA and SQIVND (reference sequence). The CDR3 runs to 13 residues. The CDR3 sequence: CASSLSLSYEQYF. The CDR3 DNA reads as TGTGCCAGTAGTCTTAGTCTGTCCTACGAGCAGTACTTC.

In this sample, this clonotype turned up many times. The chain joins TRBV5-6 to TRBJ1-1; no clear D. Germline values: CDR1 SGHDT, CDR2 YYEEEE. The CDR3 loop spans 14 amino acids. The V and J ends lost 3 bases and 5 bases respectively, with 14 bases between them. This CDR3 is CASSSRISRTEAFF. In DNA, the CDR3 is TGTGCCAGCAGCTCACGGATCTCGAGGACTGAAGCTTTCTTT.

CDR3 nucleotides: TGCGCCAGCAGCTTTCAACAAGTGGCCACCGGGGAGCTGTTTTTT. This translates into CASSFQQVATGELFF. This sequence joins TRBV5-1 and TRBJ2-2; unclear D gene. Germline V gene sequence: CDR1 SGHRS, CDR2 YFSETQ. V lost 2 bases and J lost 4, with 12 bases in between. CDR3 length equals 15 residues.

This clonotype occurred many times. The CDR3 nucleotides read TGTGCCAGCAGCCCCGCCGCTAACTATGGCTACACCTTC. This translates into CASSPAANYGYTF. The rearrangement joins TRBV4-2 to TRBJ1-2; no reliable D call. Deletions cut 4 bases from V and 0 bases from J, with 6 bases between. This CDR3 has 13 amino acids. Germline CDR1 LGHNA, CDR2 YNFKEQ.

This clonotype turned up a few times. The chain recombines TRBV7-2 with TRBJ1-2, with D perhaps TRBD1 (5 bases). V lost 7 bases to trimming and J lost 2 bases, with 11 bases between them. CDR1 is SGHTA and CDR2 is FQGNSA in the germline V gene. The CDR3 contains 13 residues. CDR3 DNA sequence: TGTGCCAGCACCCCGGGACGGAACTATGGCTACACCTTC. Protein sequence: CASTPGRNYGYTF.

The gene calls are TRBV11-1 and TRBJ2-1, with D perhaps TRBD1 (6 bases). The CDR3 loop spans 11 amino acids. From germline, CDR1 is SGHAT and CDR2 FQDESV (reference sequence). The germline V and J ends were trimmed by 5 bases and 10 bases, with 9 bases remaining between them. The CDR3 bases are TGTGCCAGCAGCCGAGACAGGGAGCAGTTCTTC. Its translation is CASSRDREQFF.